Listed below are T cell receptor beta chains from one sample, sequenced in a study of cytomegalovirus exposure and HLA in healthy donors. Generated by immunoSEQ multiplex PCR, the TCRdb table keeps only in-frame clones and is missing some. The table records 50,000 to 65,000 clones, less than 75% of them present only once. Sequencing was carried out using PBMCs. These receptors were collected from a man aged 45-65 years in good health and CMV-seropositive. CDR3s include the opening cysteine and the closing phenylalanine or tryptophan. The order of the fields is CDR3 protein, CDR3 DNA, clone size, D gene, V gene, J gene. The D gene is left open where the match is weak. Clone size, where shown, is once, few, many, or a class for clones that have expanded.

CASSSQTGGESWETQYF	TGTGCCAGCAGTTCCCAGACAGGGGGCGAATCTTGGGAGACCCAGTACTTC	NA	TRBD1	TRBV27	TRBJ2-5
CASSPRTAVYEAFF	TGTGCCAGCAGCCCGCGGACAGCCGTTTATGAAGCTTTCTTT	NA	NA	TRBV14	TRBJ1-1
CASSPSGQGARGYTF	TGTGCCAGCAGTCCCTCGGGACAGGGGGCGCGGGGCTACACCTTC	NA	TRBD1	TRBV28	TRBJ1-2
CSVVATEAFF	TGCAGCGTTGTAGCAACTGAAGCTTTCTTT	NA	NA	TRBV29-1	TRBJ1-1
CSVEPMGEDGNTIYF	TGCAGCGTTGAACCCATGGGGGAGGATGGAAACACCATATATTTT	few	NA	TRBV29-1	TRBJ1-3
CASSLTVSDEQYF	TGTGCCAGCTCACTTACAGTATCCGACGAGCAGTACTTC	few	NA	TRBV18	TRBJ2-7
CASRRRVIARNQETQYF	TGTGCCAGCAGAAGAAGGGTGATAGCGAGAAACCAAGAGACCCAGTACTTC	NA	NA	TRBV2	TRBJ2-5
CASSYSPGTSRTGELFF	TGTGCCAGCTCCTACTCGCCCGGGACTAGCCGCACCGGGGAGCTGTTTTTT	NA	TRBD2	TRBV27	TRBJ2-2
CASATYSGNTIYF	TGTGCCAGCGCCACTTACTCTGGAAACACCATATATTTT	NA	NA	TRBV7-3	TRBJ1-3
CASSLVTSGADTQYF	TGTGCCAGCAGCTTGGTTACTAGCGGGGCAGATACGCAGTATTTT	NA	TRBD2	TRBV5-4	TRBJ2-3
CASRAGTSGGYNEQFF	TGTGCCAGCAGGGCCGGGACTAGCGGGGGGTACAATGAGCAGTTCTTC	few	TRBD2	TRBV2	TRBJ2-1
CASSARDRGYYEQYF	TGTGCCAGCAGCGCCCGGGACAGGGGATACTACGAGCAGTACTTC	few	TRBD1	TRBV9	TRBJ2-7
CASSAQEYQETQYF	TGTGCCAGCAGCGCACAGGAGTACCAAGAGACCCAGTACTTC	NA	NA	TRBV7-9	TRBJ2-5
CASSQESRGRGYGYTF	TGCGCCAGCAGCCAAGAAAGTAGGGGGCGAGGCTATGGCTACACCTTC	NA	TRBD1	TRBV4-3	TRBJ1-2
CASSGGGELFF	TGTGCCAGCAGCGGAGGCGGGGAGCTGTTTTTT	few	NA	TRBV6-5	TRBJ2-2